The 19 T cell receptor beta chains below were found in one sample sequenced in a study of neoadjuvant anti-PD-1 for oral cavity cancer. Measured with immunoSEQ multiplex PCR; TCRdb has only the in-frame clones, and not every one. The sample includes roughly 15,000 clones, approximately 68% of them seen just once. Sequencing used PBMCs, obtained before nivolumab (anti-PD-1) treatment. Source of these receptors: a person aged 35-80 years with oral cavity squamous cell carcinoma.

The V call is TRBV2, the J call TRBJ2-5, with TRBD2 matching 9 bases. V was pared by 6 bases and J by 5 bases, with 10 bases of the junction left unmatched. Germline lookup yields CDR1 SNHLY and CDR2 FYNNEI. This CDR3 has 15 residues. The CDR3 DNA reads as TGTGCCAGCAGGGATAGCGGGAGTCGACAGGAGACCCAGTACTTC. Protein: CASRDSGSRQETQYF.

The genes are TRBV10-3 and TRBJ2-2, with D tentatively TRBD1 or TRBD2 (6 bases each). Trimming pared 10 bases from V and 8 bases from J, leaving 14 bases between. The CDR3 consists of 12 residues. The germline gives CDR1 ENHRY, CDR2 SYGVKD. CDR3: CATLRGVGELFF. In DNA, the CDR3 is TGTGCCACCCTGAGGGGGGTGGGGGAGCTGTTTTTT.

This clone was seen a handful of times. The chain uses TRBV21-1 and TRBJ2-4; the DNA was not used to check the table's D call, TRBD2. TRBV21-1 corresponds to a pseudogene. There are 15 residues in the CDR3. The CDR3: CASSVGLAGKNIQYF. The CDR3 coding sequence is TGTGCCAGCAGCGTGGGCCTAGCGGGCAAAAACATTCAGTACTTC.

The CDR3 DNA reads TGTGCCAGCAGCCCTGTTGGGCAGGGCTATGGCTACACCTTC. It is translated as CASSPVGQGYGYTF. The genes are TRBV5-6 and TRBJ1-2, with a tentative D call TRBD1 (5 bases). V dropped 4 bases and J dropped 4 bases, with 14 bases sitting between them. Germline CDR1 and CDR2: SGHDT and YYEEEE. CDR3 size: 14 residues. Full variable domain (missing parts from reference TRBV5-6 and TRBJ1-2): DAGVTQSPTHLIKTRGQQVTLRCSPKSGHDTVSWYQQALGQGPQFIFQYYEEEERQRGNFPDRFSGHQFPNYSSELNVNALLLGDSALYLCASSPVGQGYGYTFGSGTRLTVV.

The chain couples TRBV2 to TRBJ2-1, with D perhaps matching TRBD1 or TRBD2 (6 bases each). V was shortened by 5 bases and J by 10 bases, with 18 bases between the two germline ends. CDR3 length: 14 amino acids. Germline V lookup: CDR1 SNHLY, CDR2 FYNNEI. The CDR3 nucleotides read TGTGCCAGCAGTCCTGGGGGCGGGATAAACGAGCAGTTCTTC. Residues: CASSPGGGINEQFF.

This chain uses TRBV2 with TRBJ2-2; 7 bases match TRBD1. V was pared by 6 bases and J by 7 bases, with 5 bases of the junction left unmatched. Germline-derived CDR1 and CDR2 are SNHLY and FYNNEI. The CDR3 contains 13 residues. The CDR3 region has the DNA TGTGCCAGCAGGGACGACAGGGTCGGGGAGCTGTTTTTT. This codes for CASRDDRVGELFF.

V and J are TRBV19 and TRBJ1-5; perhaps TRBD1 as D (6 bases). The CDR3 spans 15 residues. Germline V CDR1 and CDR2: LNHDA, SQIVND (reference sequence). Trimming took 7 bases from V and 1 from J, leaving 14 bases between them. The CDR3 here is CASKLDRSSNQPQHF. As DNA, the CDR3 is TGTGCCAGTAAGTTAGACAGGTCAAGCAATCAGCCCCAGCATTTT.

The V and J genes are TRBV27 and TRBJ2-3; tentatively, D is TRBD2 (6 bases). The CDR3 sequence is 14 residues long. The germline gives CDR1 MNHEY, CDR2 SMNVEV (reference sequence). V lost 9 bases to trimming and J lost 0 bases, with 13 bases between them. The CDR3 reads CASWGSGSTDTQYF. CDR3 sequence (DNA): TGTGCCAGTTGGGGTAGCGGAAGCACAGATACGCAGTATTTT.

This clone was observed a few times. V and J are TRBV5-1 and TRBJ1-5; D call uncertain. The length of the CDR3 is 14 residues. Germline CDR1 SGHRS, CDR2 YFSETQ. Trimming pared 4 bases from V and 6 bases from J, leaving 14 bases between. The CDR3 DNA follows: TGCGCCAGCAGCGCCGGGAAAGAAGGTCAGCCCCAGCATTTT. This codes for CASSAGKEGQPQHF.

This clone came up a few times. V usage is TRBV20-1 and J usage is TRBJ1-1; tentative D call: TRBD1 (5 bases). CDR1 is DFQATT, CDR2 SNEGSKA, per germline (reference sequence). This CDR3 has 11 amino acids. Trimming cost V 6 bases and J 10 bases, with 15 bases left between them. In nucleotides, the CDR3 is TGCAGTGCCGCCGACGGGGACGGAGCTTTCTTT. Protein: CSAADGDGAFF.

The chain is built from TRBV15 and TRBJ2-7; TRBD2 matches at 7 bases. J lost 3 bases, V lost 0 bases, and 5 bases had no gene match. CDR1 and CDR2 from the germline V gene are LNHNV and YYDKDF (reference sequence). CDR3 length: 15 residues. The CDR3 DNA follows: TGTGCCACCAGCAGAGATGGCCGGGGGGACTACGAGCAGTACTTC. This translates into CATSRDGRGDYEQYF.

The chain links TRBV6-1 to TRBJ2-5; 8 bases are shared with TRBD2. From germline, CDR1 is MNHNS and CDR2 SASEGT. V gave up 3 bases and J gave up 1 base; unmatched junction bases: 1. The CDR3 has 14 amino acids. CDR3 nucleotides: TGTGCCAGCAGTGACGGGGGGGCCCAAGAGACCCAGTACTTC. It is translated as CASSDGGAQETQYF.

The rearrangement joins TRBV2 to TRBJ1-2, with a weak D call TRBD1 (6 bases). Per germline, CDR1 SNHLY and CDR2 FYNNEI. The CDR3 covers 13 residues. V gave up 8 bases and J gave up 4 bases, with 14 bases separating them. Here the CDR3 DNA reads TGTGCCAGCGGAGAAGCAGGGGCCTATGGCTACACCTTC. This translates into CASGEAGAYGYTF.

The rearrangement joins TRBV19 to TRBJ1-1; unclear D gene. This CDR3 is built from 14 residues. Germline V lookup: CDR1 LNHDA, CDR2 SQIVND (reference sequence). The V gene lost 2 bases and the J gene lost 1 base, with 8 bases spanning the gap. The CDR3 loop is CASSIIGRNTEAFF. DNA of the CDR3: TGTGCCAGTAGTATAATAGGAAGGAACACTGAAGCTTTCTTT.

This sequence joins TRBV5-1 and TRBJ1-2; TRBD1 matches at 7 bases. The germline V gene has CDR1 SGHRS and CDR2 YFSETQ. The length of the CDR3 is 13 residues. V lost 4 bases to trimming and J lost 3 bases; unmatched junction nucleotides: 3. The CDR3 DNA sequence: TGCGCCAGCAGCCCGGGACAGTACTATGGCTACACCTTC. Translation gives CASSPGQYYGYTF.

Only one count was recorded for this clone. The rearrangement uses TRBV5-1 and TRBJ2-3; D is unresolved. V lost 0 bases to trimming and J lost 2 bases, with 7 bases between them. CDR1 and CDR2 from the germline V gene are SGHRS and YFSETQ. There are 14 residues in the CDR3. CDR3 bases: TGCGCCAGCAGCTTGGGAGGCTTCACAGATACGCAGTATTTT. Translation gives CASSLGGFTDTQYF.

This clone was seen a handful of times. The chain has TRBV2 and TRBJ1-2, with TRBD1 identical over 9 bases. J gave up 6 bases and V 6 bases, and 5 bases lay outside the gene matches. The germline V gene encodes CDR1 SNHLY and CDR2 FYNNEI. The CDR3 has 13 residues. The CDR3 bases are TGTGCCAGCAGCGGACAGGGGAGCGATGGCTACACCTTC. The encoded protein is CASSGQGSDGYTF.

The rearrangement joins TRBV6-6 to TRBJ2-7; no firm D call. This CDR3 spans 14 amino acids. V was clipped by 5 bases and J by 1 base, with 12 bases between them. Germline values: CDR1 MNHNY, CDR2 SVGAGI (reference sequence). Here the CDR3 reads CASSRLPMSYEQYF. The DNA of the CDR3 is TGTGCCAGCAGTCGCCTGCCAATGTCCTACGAGCAGTACTTC.

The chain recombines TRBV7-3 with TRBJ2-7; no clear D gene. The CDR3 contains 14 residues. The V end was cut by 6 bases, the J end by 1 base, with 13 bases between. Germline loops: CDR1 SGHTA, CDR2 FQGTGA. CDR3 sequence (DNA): TGTGCCAGCAGTTCTTATGGTACGTCCTACGAGCAGTACTTC. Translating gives CASSSYGTSYEQYF.